A single sample is the source of the 23 T cell receptor beta chains below, sequenced in a study of T-cell memory formation after mild COVID-19. TCRdb reprocessed the 5' RACE reads via MiXCR and lists one record per CDR3 protein. The data hold approximately 60,000 distinct CDR3 sequences, with about 9.4% observed a single time. Sequenced input: PBMCs or a T cell subset sorted from them (not recorded which). These receptors all stem from a man younger than 30 who had mild COVID-19 (a few samples of this study predate the infection). Cell type and time point are not known.

This clonotype turned up a few times. The chain has TRBV23-1 and TRBJ1-5; tentatively, D is TRBD1 (6 bases). TRBV23-1 is marked as an open reading frame, function uncertain. The CDR3 totals 18 residues. Trimming removed 0 bases at V and 4 bases at J, with 19 bases between. The CDR3 nucleotides read TGCGCCAGCAGTCAATCCCATAAGGATGACAGGCGAAATCAGCCCCAGCATTTT. Protein sequence: CASSQSHKDDRRNQPQHF.

This clonotype was counted between two and nine times. The CDR3 coding sequence is TGTGCCAGCAGGTCCGGGACCAGGCCACCCCTCCACTTT. Translating gives CASRSGTRPPLHF. The V call is TRBV28, the J call TRBJ1-6, with a possible D match to TRBD1 (5 bases). Germline loops: CDR1 MDHEN, CDR2 SYDVKM. This CDR3 has 13 amino acids. The V gene lost 6 bases and the J gene lost 11 bases, with 14 bases spanning the gap. The whole variable domain, remainder taken from reference TRBV28 and TRBJ1-6, is DVKVTQSSRYLVKRTGEKVFLECVQDMDHENMFWYRQDPGLGLRLIYFSYDVKMKEKGDIPEGYSVSREKKERFSLILESASTNQTSMYLCASRSGTRPPLHFGNGTRLTVT.

This clonotype was observed a handful of times. The chain joins TRBV12-3 or TRBV12-4 to TRBJ2-5; possibly TRBD1 for D (6 bases). The CDR3 totals 13 residues. Trimming cost V 8 bases and J 5 bases, with 15 bases left between them. This CDR3 is CASSVRGGETQYF. CDR3 in DNA: TGTGCCAGCTCCGTCAGGGGCGGGGAGACCCAGTACTTC.

This clonotype appeared a few times. The CDR3 region is CASSPSGANVLTF. DNA for the CDR3: TGTGCCAGCAGTCCCTCTGGGGCCAACGTCCTGACTTTC. This chain connects TRBV12-3 or TRBV12-4 to TRBJ2-6; no clear D gene. CDR3 length equals 13 residues. Trimming pared 5 bases from V and 0 bases from J, leaving 2 bases between.

The rearrangement links TRBV7-2 to TRBJ1-1, with D hard to call. CDR1 is SGHTA, CDR2 FQGNSA, per germline. Trimming stripped 2 bases from V and 1 base from J, with 5 bases between. The CDR3 is 13 residues long. The CDR3 DNA is TGTGCCAGCAGCTTATACGGGAACACTGAAGCTTTCTTT. Translated, it gives CASSLYGNTEAFF.

In the case of this clonotype: Germline is not matched at one junction end, which may reflect a read error. The chain links TRBV7-7 to TRBJ2-1; 14 nucleotides line up with TRBD2. The CDR3 consists of 15 residues. Germline V lookup: CDR1 SSHAT, CDR2 FNYEAQ (reference sequence). In nucleotides, the CDR3 is TGTGCTAGCAGCTTAGCGACTAGCGGGGGGGGTGAGCAGTTCTTC. Translating gives CASSLATSGGGEQFF. Based on the CDR3 plus reference TRBV7-7 and TRBJ2-1, the full variable domain is GAGVSQSPRYKVTKRGQDVTLRCDPISSHATLYWYQQALGQGPEFLTYFNYEAQPDKSGLPSDRFSAERPEGSISTLTIQRTEQRDSAMYRCASSLATSGGGEQFFGPGTRLTVL.

The table lists this clonotype with a few counts. The chain couples TRBV18 to TRBJ1-1, with D maybe TRBD1 (5 bases). This CDR3 contains 13 residues. V lost 6 bases and J 1 base, leaving 9 bases between the germline ends. Germline CDR1 and CDR2: KGHSH and LQKENI. The CDR3 is CASSAGGNTEAFF. The CDR3 coding sequence is TGTGCCAGCTCCGCTGGGGGGAACACTGAAGCTTTCTTT.

The sample holds a few counts of this clonotype. The gene calls are TRBV7-2 and TRBJ1-6; no clear D. This CDR3 contains 15 residues. Deletions cut 1 base from V and 7 bases from J, with 11 bases between. Germline V lookup: CDR1 SGHTA, CDR2 FQGNSA. In nucleotides, the CDR3 is TGTGCCAGCAGCTTAGGCGCCAGGACGAATTCACCCCTCCACTTT. Translating gives CASSLGARTNSPLHF. The full variable domain, its missing parts supplied by reference TRBV7-2 and TRBJ1-6, is GAGVSQSPSNKVTEKGKDVELRCDPISGHTALYWYRQSLGQGLEFLIYFQGNSAPDKSGLPSDRFSAERTGGSVSTLTIQRTQQEDSAVYLCASSLGARTNSPLHFGNGTRLTVT.

This clonotype was found many times. V gene TRBV7-3 combines with J gene TRBJ2-6; a possible D gene is TRBD2 (6 bases). There are 15 residues in the CDR3. V was clipped by 5 bases and J by 1 base, with 9 bases between them. Germline-derived CDR1 and CDR2 are SGHTA and FQGTGA. The CDR3 DNA sequence: TGTGCCAGCAGCCTCGGGGGTTCTGGGGCCAACGTCCTGACTTTC. Protein product: CASSLGGSGANVLTF. The full variable domain, in which reference TRBV7-3 and TRBJ2-6 provide the parts outside the CDR3, is GAGVSQTPSNKVTEKGKYVELRCDPISGHTALYWYRQSLGQGPEFLIYFQGTGAADDSGLPNDRFFAVRPEGSVSTLKIQRTERGDSAVYLCASSLGGSGANVLTFGAGSRLTVL.

The chain couples TRBV6-5 to TRBJ2-1, with 10 bases lining up with TRBD2. The V gene's germline CDR1 is MNHEY and CDR2 SVGAGI. Unmatched junction bases numbered 3, after V lost 6 bases and J lost 10 bases. The CDR3 runs 12 residues. This chain's CDR3 is CASRMTSGEQFF. DNA for the CDR3: TGTGCCAGCAGAATGACTAGCGGGGAGCAGTTCTTC.

The V call is TRBV24-1, the J call TRBJ2-1; D call uncertain. V shed 3 bases and J shed 6 bases, with 11 bases lying between them. The CDR3 covers 14 residues. Germline-derived CDR1 and CDR2 are KGHDR and SFDVKD. CDR3 sequence (DNA): TGTGCCACCAGTGATACCAGGTCGGGCAATGAGCAGTTCTTC. This gives the protein CATSDTRSGNEQFF.

In this sample, this clonotype turned up a few times. The CDR3, as DNA: TGCGCCAGCAGCCGTAACCCAGGGCCAACTAACTATGGCTACACCTTC. Residues: CASSRNPGPTNYGYTF. The gene calls are TRBV4-1 and TRBJ1-2; D perhaps matches TRBD1 (5 bases). Germline V lookup: CDR1 MGHRA, CDR2 YSYEKL. The CDR3 loop spans 16 amino acids. V was clipped by 4 bases and J by 0 bases, with 15 bases between them.

A few counts support this clonotype. The rearrangement uses TRBV24-1 and TRBJ1-2; tentatively, D is TRBD1 (5 bases). CDR1 and CDR2 from the germline V gene are KGHDR and SFDVKD. The CDR3 has 12 amino acids. Trimming shortened V by 3 bases and J by 8 bases, and 9 bases separated the two germline ends. DNA for the CDR3: TGTGCCACCAGTGATGGGGCAACGGGCTACACCTTC. It codes for CATSDGATGYTF.

This clonotype was found a few times. The V call is TRBV5-4, the J call TRBJ1-2; possible D gene TRBD1, 5 bases. Germline CDR1 and CDR2: SGHNT and YYREEE (reference sequence). This CDR3 contains 15 residues. V dropped 0 bases and J dropped 4 bases, with 13 bases sitting between them. This CDR3 is CASSLAGLDSYGYTF. CDR3 nucleotides: TGTGCCAGCAGCTTGGCAGGGTTGGACTCCTATGGCTACACCTTC.

The genes are TRBV2 and TRBJ2-3, with 8 positions matching TRBD2. Looked up from germline, CDR1 is SNHLY and CDR2 is FYNNEI. V lost 7 bases and J lost 4; bases outside the gene matches: 4. The CDR3 spans 13 residues. The chain's CDR3 is CASTEGLADTQYF. The DNA of the CDR3 is TGTGCCAGCACCGAGGGACTAGCAGATACGCAGTATTTT.

The sample holds a few counts of this clonotype. The CDR3 reads CASSLTGLRDGYTF. CDR3 bases: TGTGCCAGCAGCCTCACAGGGCTAAGGGATGGCTACACCTTC. The rearrangement joins TRBV7-9 to TRBJ1-2; D is possibly TRBD1 (6 bases). With 5 bases removed from V and 6 bases from J, the gap between germline ends came to 16 bases. The CDR3 sequence is 14 residues long. Germline V CDR1 and CDR2: SEHNR, FQNEAQ (reference sequence).

This clonotype showed up just once. The chain is built from TRBV6-1 and TRBJ1-2, with unresolved D. CDR3 size: 14 residues. Trimming pared 0 bases from V and 5 bases from J, leaving 10 bases between. Germline V gene lookup returns CDR1 MNHNS and CDR2 SASEGT. CDR3 residues: CASSEAGSLYGYTF. CDR3 in DNA: TGTGCCAGCAGTGAAGCAGGCAGCCTATATGGCTACACCTTC.

The V call is TRBV19, the J call TRBJ2-2; unclear D gene. CDR3 size: 15 residues. V dropped 3 bases and J dropped 0 bases, with 8 bases sitting between them. Germline V gene data show CDR1 as LNHDA and CDR2 as SQIVND (reference sequence). CDR3 residues: CASSILNSNTGELFF. The CDR3 DNA reads TGTGCCAGTAGTATTCTCAACTCGAACACCGGGGAGCTGTTTTTT.

This clonotype was counted between two and nine times. The V gene is TRBV5-1, the J gene TRBJ1-2; possibly TRBD1 for D (5 bases). The CDR3 totals 15 residues. V gave up 0 bases and J gave up 0 bases, with 9 bases separating them. CDR1 and CDR2 from the germline V gene are SGHRS and YFSETQ. CDR3 coding DNA: TGCGCCAGCAGCTTGGAGCCGACAGCTAACTATGGCTACACCTTC. It yields the protein CASSLEPTANYGYTF.

This clonotype was found many times. The chain has TRBV7-2 and TRBJ2-5; D not resolved. The CDR3 has 12 amino acids. The germline V and J ends were trimmed by 4 bases and 5 bases, with 8 bases remaining between them. Germline CDR1 SGHTA, CDR2 FQGNSA. The CDR3 sequence is CASSSLGETQYF. CDR3 DNA: TGTGCCAGCAGCTCCTTAGGGGAGACCCAGTACTTC.

This chain links TRBV28 with TRBJ2-1, with D possibly TRBD1 on 7 matching bases. The V and J ends lost 7 bases and 0 bases respectively, with 16 bases between them. The CDR3 consists of 16 residues. Per the germline V gene, CDR1 is MDHEN and CDR2 is SYDVKM. CDR3 sequence: CASKPGGLSSYNEQFF. CDR3 nucleotide sequence: TGTGCCAGCAAGCCAGGGGGGTTGAGCTCCTACAATGAGCAGTTCTTC.

The CDR3 sequence: CASSPRTGYTDTQYF. In nucleotides, the CDR3 is TGTGCCAGCAGCCCCCGGACAGGGTATACAGATACGCAGTATTTT. The J gene is TRBJ2-3, the V gene TRBV7-3; 8 nucleotides align to TRBD1. After removal of 5 bases from V and 3 bases from J, the junction contained 7 bases not matched to a gene. CDR1 and CDR2 from the germline V gene are SGHTA and FQGTGA. The CDR3 spans 15 residues.

This clonotype was seen repeatedly, ten times or more. V usage is TRBV3-1 and J usage is TRBJ2-1; 9 positions agree with TRBD2. The CDR3 is made up of 16 amino acids. V shed 1 base, J shed 8 bases, and the junction held 9 bases outside the gene matches. Germline CDR1 reads LGHDT; CDR2 reads YNNKEL (reference sequence). The CDR3 DNA sequence: TGTGCCAGCAGCCAAGCGGGGGCGGGGGGGTTCTATGAGCAGTTCTTC. This codes for CASSQAGAGGFYEQFF.